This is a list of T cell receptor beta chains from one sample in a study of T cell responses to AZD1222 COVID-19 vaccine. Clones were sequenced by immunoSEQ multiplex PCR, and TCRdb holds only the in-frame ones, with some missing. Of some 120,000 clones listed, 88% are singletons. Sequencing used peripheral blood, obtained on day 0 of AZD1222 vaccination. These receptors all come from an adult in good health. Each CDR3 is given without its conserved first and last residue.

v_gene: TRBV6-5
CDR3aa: ASRAFSNNEQF

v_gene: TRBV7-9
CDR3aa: ASRLGQGRTNYGYT

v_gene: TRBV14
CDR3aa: ASSPGLKNIQY

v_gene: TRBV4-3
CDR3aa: ASSQHAGGLLAEQY

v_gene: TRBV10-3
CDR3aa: AINDPGLAGGPTDTQY

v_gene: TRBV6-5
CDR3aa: ASSYQQSGEKLF

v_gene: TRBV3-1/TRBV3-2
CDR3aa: ASSLGLQGGEQY

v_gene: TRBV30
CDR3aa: AWSARQGRSGYT

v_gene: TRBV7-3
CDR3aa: ASSLKGGDGYT

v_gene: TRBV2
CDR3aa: ASSERTLGGNTIY

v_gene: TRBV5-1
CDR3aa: ASRLTGARDTQY

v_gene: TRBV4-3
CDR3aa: ASSQAGRVNGYT